A single sample gave rise to the 27 T cell receptor beta chains below, sequenced in a study of T cell changes during pregnancy in multiple sclerosis. TCRdb's copy holds only in-frame clones and misses some; the assay was immunoSEQ multiplex PCR. The sample holds approximately 37,000 clones, 89% seen once. This material consisted of CD4+ T cells from peripheral blood mononuclear cells, taken in the first trimester of pregnancy. The receptors were sampled from a female donor with multiple sclerosis, enrolled in a pregnancy study.

The rearrangement joins TRBV18 to TRBJ2-3, with D perhaps TRBD2 (6 bases). This CDR3 has 14 amino acids. V shed 6 bases and J shed 3 bases, with 13 bases lying between them. Looked up from germline, CDR1 is KGHSH and CDR2 is LQKENI. The CDR3 DNA reads as TGTGCCAGCTCCCTCGGGAGTTGGACAGATACGCAGTATTTT. It is translated as CASSLGSWTDTQYF.

This chain joins TRBV19 and TRBJ2-3, with D maybe TRBD2 (6 bases). V was clipped by 8 bases and J by 0 bases, with 15 bases between them. CDR1 is LNHDA, CDR2 SQIVND, per germline (reference sequence). The CDR3 sequence is 15 residues long. CDR3 coding DNA: TGTGCCAGTTCCCAGACCCGGGGGAGCACAGATACGCAGTATTTT. This sequence encodes CASSQTRGSTDTQYF.

The rearrangement links TRBV27 to TRBJ1-6; 9 bases fit TRBD1. The junction had 7 bases not matched to a gene; V was cut back by 5 bases and J by 14 bases. Per germline, CDR1 MNHEY and CDR2 SMNVEV (reference sequence). This CDR3 has 13 amino acids. This CDR3 reads CASSPRTGETLHF. The CDR3 bases are TGTGCCAGCAGTCCGCGGACAGGGGAGACCCTCCACTTT.

This clone appeared once. The rearrangement joins TRBV6-1 to TRBJ2-7; tentatively, D is TRBD1 (6 bases). This CDR3 is 14 amino acids long. With 4 bases removed from V and 4 bases from J, the gap between germline ends came to 14 bases. CDR1 and CDR2 from the germline V gene are MNHNS and SASEGT. Here the CDR3 reads CASSVVDRIYEQYF. The CDR3 coding sequence is TGTGCCAGCAGTGTAGTGGACAGAATTTACGAGCAGTACTTC.

CDR3 loop: CASSSLDRLPGNTIYF. CDR3 coding DNA: TGTGCCAGCAGTTCCTTGGACAGGCTGCCTGGAAACACCATATATTTT. The rearrangement joins TRBV25-1 to TRBJ1-3; 7 nucleotides agree with TRBD1. This CDR3 region has 16 residues. Germline CDR1 and CDR2: MGHDK and SYGVNS. The J segment lost 2 bases and the V segment lost 5 bases, leaving 9 bases of the junction unmatched.

This chain links TRBV14 with TRBJ2-1; D may be TRBD1 (6 bases). The CDR3 spans 17 residues. Germline V CDR1 and CDR2: SGHDN, FVKESK. V lost 0 bases and J lost 4, with 16 bases in between. The CDR3 spells CASSQEQGPGTYNEQFF. CDR3 DNA sequence: TGTGCCAGCAGCCAAGAACAGGGCCCAGGCACGTACAATGAGCAGTTCTTC. The variable domain in full, completed from reference TRBV14 and TRBJ2-1, reads EAGVTQFPSHSVIEKGQTVTLRCDPISGHDNLYWYRRVMGKEIKFLLHFVKESKQDESGMPNNRFLAERTGGTYSTLKVQPAELEDSGVYFCASSQEQGPGTYNEQFFGPGTRLTVL.

This sequence joins TRBV27 and TRBJ2-3, with a possible D match to TRBD2 (5 bases). Germline V gene sequence: CDR1 MNHEY, CDR2 SMNVEV (reference sequence). V was pared by 3 bases and J by 5 bases, with 12 bases between. The CDR3 consists of 14 residues. The CDR3 loop is CASSFRLAGDTQYF. As DNA, the CDR3 is TGTGCCAGCAGTTTTAGGCTAGCAGGAGATACGCAGTATTTT.

V gene TRBV5-6 combines with J gene TRBJ2-1; 7 bases align to TRBD1. This CDR3 spans 16 amino acids. Trimming removed 2 bases from V and 4 bases from J; junction bases left unmatched: 9. Per germline, CDR1 SGHDT and CDR2 YYEEEE. CDR3 DNA sequence: TGTGCCAGCAGCTTTTCCGGGACAGCTAAATACAATGAGCAGTTCTTC. Translation: CASSFSGTAKYNEQFF. Full variable domain (outside the CDR3, taken from reference TRBV5-6 and TRBJ2-1): DAGVTQSPTHLIKTRGQQVTLRCSPKSGHDTVSWYQQALGQGPQFIFQYYEEEERQRGNFPDRFSGHQFPNYSSELNVNALLLGDSALYLCASSFSGTAKYNEQFFGPGTRLTVL.

This chain links TRBV7-3 with TRBJ1-2, with TRBD1 as a possible D gene (6 bases). This CDR3 region has 13 residues. Germline V gives CDR1 SGHTA, CDR2 FQGTGA. V lost 5 bases and J 5 bases, leaving 12 bases between the germline ends. The CDR3 DNA reads TGTGCCAGCAGCCAGGGGCCAGGTTATGGCTACACCTTC. This codes for CASSQGPGYGYTF.

The rearrangement joins TRBV4-3 to TRBJ2-7; TRBD2 matches 11 bases. V lost 8 bases and J lost 6; bases outside the gene matches: 15. Germline CDR1 is LGHNA and CDR2 is YSLEER. The CDR3 extends over 16 amino acids. The CDR3 bases are TGCGCCAGCTCTTTCAACTTAGCGGGAGGGCCGTCCGAGCAGTACTTC. Protein product: CASSFNLAGGPSEQYF.

The genes are TRBV19 and TRBJ1-4; D is unresolved. CDR1 and CDR2 (germline): LNHDA, SQIVND (reference sequence). Trimming cost V 5 bases and J 8 bases, with 12 bases left between them. The CDR3 runs to 13 residues. CDR3 nucleotides: TGTGCCAGTAGTGCCCGAACATGGGAAAAACTGTTTTTT. It is translated as CASSARTWEKLFF.

The genes are TRBV11-3 and TRBJ2-7; 14 bases fit TRBD2. The junction had 8 bases not matched to a gene; V was cut back by 4 bases and J by 6 bases. Germline CDR1 and CDR2: SGHNT and YENEEA. The CDR3 is made up of 16 amino acids. The CDR3 DNA reads TGTGCCAGCAGCTCGGGGACTAGCGGGGGCCTCGGCGAGCAGTACTTC. It codes for CASSSGTSGGLGEQYF.

V gene TRBV7-2 combines with J gene TRBJ2-4; 14 bases fit TRBD2. The CDR3 is made up of 15 amino acids. The germline CDR1 and CDR2 sequences are SGHTA and FQGNSA. The V gene end was trimmed by 0 bases and the J gene end by 8 bases; junction bases not matched to a gene: 0. In DNA form, the CDR3 reads TGTGCCAGCAGCTTAGCGGGACTAGCGGGGGACATTCAGTACTTC. Encoded protein: CASSLAGLAGDIQYF.

The chain employs TRBV10-1 and TRBJ2-2; D uncertain. Trimming stripped 8 bases from V and 3 bases from J, with 13 bases between. Looked up from germline, CDR1 is WNHNN and CDR2 is SYGVQD (reference sequence). This CDR3 region has 14 residues. This chain's CDR3 is CASVISVDTGELFF. CDR3 DNA sequence: TGCGCCAGCGTAATCTCGGTCGACACCGGGGAGCTGTTTTTT.

The chain is built from TRBV7-3 and TRBJ2-2; D is unresolved. The V gene lost 2 bases and the J gene lost 1 base, with 8 bases spanning the gap. The CDR3 contains 15 residues. Looked up from germline, CDR1 is SGHTA and CDR2 is FQGTGA. CDR3 sequence: CASSLVPGNTGELFF. The CDR3 nucleotides are TGTGCCAGCAGCTTAGTGCCAGGGAACACCGGGGAGCTGTTTTTT.

The rearrangement uses TRBV7-2 and TRBJ1-4; 7 bases match TRBD1. Looked up from germline, CDR1 is SGHTA and CDR2 is FQGNSA. CDR3 size: 15 residues. V lost 4 bases, J lost 5 bases, and 7 bases stayed unmatched. CDR3 sequence reads: CASSSAGGQNEKLFF. The CDR3 DNA follows: TGTGCCAGCAGCTCTGCCGGGGGACAGAATGAAAAACTGTTTTTT.

The chain recombines TRBV5-5 with TRBJ1-1, with D unresolved. This CDR3 has 12 amino acids. The V gene lost 5 bases and the J gene lost 1 base, with 6 bases spanning the gap. Per germline, CDR1 SGHKS and CDR2 YYEKEE (reference sequence). The CDR3 here is CASRQPNTEAFF. CDR3 in DNA: TGTGCCAGCAGACAGCCGAACACTGAAGCTTTCTTT.

V gene TRBV11-2 combines with J gene TRBJ2-5; TRBD2 matches 8 bases. V was clipped by 0 bases and J by 3 bases; unmatched bases: 3. This CDR3 comprises 15 residues. CDR1 and CDR2 from the germline V gene are SGHAT and FQNNGV. CDR3 in amino acids: CASSLDGLAKETQYF. CDR3 in DNA: TGTGCCAGCAGCTTAGACGGACTAGCCAAAGAGACCCAGTACTTC.

The chain combines TRBV6-6 with TRBJ2-1, with 10 bases matching TRBD1. The CDR3 runs to 14 residues. In germline, CDR1 is MNHNY, CDR2 SVGAGI (reference sequence). The J segment lost 7 bases and the V segment lost 0 bases, leaving 0 bases of the junction unmatched. The CDR3 sequence is CASSYSGQGNEQFF. The DNA for the CDR3 is TGTGCCAGCAGTTACTCGGGACAGGGGAATGAGCAGTTCTTC.

The chain has TRBV5-1 and TRBJ1-1, with D maybe TRBD1 (5 bases). The CDR3 spans 15 residues. V lost 5 bases and J lost 1, with 15 bases in between. The germline V gene has CDR1 SGHRS and CDR2 YFSETQ. The CDR3 loop is CASRLGGTANTEAFF. CDR3 nucleotides: TGCGCCAGCAGGCTGGGGGGGACGGCGAACACTGAAGCTTTCTTT.

V and J are TRBV7-6 and TRBJ2-7; TRBD2 matches at 10 bases. V lost 4 bases, J lost 0 bases, and 6 bases stayed unmatched. CDR3 size: 16 residues. CDR1 is SGHVS, CDR2 FNYEAQ, per germline. The CDR3 DNA reads TGTGCCAGCAGCTCGCGACTAGCGGGTAGCTCCTACGAGCAGTACTTC. It is translated as CASSSRLAGSSYEQYF.

The chain is built from TRBV9 and TRBJ2-3; TRBD2 matches at 9 bases. Per the germline V gene, CDR1 is SGDLS and CDR2 is YYNGEE. CDR3 length equals 15 residues. Losses at the gene ends were 4 bases for V and 3 bases for J; bases not matched to a gene: 6. DNA of the CDR3: TGTGCCAGCAGCTCTAGCGGGGAGGCTACAGATACGCAGTATTTT. This gives the protein CASSSSGEATDTQYF.

The genes are TRBV7-9 and TRBJ2-7; D may be TRBD2 (6 bases). Germline CDR1 and CDR2: SEHNR and FQNEAQ (reference sequence). V gave up 4 bases and J gave up 3 bases, with 13 bases separating them. The CDR3 loop spans 14 amino acids. CDR3 protein: CASSSRWGGYEQYF. CDR3 DNA: TGTGCCAGCAGCTCCCGTTGGGGAGGCTACGAGCAGTACTTC.

The chain combines TRBV11-3 with TRBJ2-5; 9 bases are shared with TRBD2. The CDR3 is 16 residues long. Unmatched junction bases numbered 6, after V lost 1 base and J lost 3 bases. Germline-derived CDR1 and CDR2 are SGHNT and YENEEA. The CDR3 loop reads CASSLVGASGKETQYF. Here the CDR3 DNA reads TGTGCCAGCAGCTTAGTAGGAGCTAGCGGGAAAGAGACCCAGTACTTC.

In nucleotides, the CDR3 is TGTGCCAGCACCAGGGACAGGTTCCTCACAGATACGCAGTATTTT. It translates to CASTRDRFLTDTQYF. The chain combines TRBV5-5 with TRBJ2-3; TRBD1 agrees at 8 bases. The trim removed 6 bases at V and 2 bases at J, leaving 8 bases unmatched. Germline CDR1 SGHKS, CDR2 YYEKEE (reference sequence). The CDR3 is 15 residues long.

V usage is TRBV18 and J usage is TRBJ2-1, with TRBD2 matching over 10 bases. The germline CDR1 and CDR2 sequences are KGHSH and LQKENI. Losses at the gene ends were 3 bases for V and 15 bases for J; bases not matched to a gene: 14. The CDR3 covers 15 residues. CDR3 in amino acids: CASSPKSAGGPKGFF. CDR3 bases: TGTGCCAGCTCACCTAAGTCAGCGGGAGGGCCAAAAGGGTTCTTC.

This chain joins TRBV7-3 and TRBJ2-3, with a possible D match to TRBD1 (5 bases). The length of the CDR3 is 14 residues. Germline CDR1 SGHTA, CDR2 FQGTGA. Trimming took off 2 bases at V and 6 bases at J, with 12 bases between the two ends. The CDR3 region has the DNA TGTGCCAGCAGCTTAGAAAGCAGGGCGGATACGCAGTATTTT. Protein: CASSLESRADTQYF.